The present T cell receptor beta chain was sequenced within a study of technical replicates of blood from a few donors. The CDR3 loop spans 15 amino acids. Germline lookup yields CDR1 SEHNR and CDR2 FQNEAQ (reference sequence). Losses at the gene ends were 7 bases for V and 4 bases for J; bases not matched to a gene: 10. The protocol was immunoSEQ multiplex PCR, while the TCRdb copy is restricted to in-frame clones and leaves out a portion. This sample has 50,000 to 70,000 clones, with just under 95% found just once. The V and J genes are TRBV7-9 and TRBJ1-3; 7 positions agree with TRBD1. Sequenced input: PBMCs. The TCR was taken from a human donor in good health. Some clones in this sample may be carry-over from other donors' samples. CDR3 bases: TGTGCCAGCATCCTGACAGGGTCAACGGGAAACACCATATATTTT. It is translated as CASILTGSTGNTIYF.